These 14 T cell receptor beta chains were sequenced from one sample in a study of shared clonotypes between healthy human individuals. Data came from immunoSEQ multiplex PCR; TCRdb stores just in-frame clones and leaves some out. The sample lists approximately 500,000 clones, 75% to 80% occurring once. Sample: PBMCs. Receptors were obtained from a woman aged 35 to 49 in good health. Some clones in this sample may be carry-over from other donors' samples.

This clone was found a few times. This chain links TRBV15 with TRBJ2-1; D might be TRBD2 (6 bases). The germline CDR1 and CDR2 sequences are LNHNV and YYDKDF (reference sequence). The length of the CDR3 is 13 residues. The V end was cut by 1 base, the J end by 9 bases, with 10 bases between. The CDR3 region is CATSRAGGPEQFF. CDR3 DNA sequence: TGTGCCACCAGCAGAGCCGGGGGTCCTGAGCAGTTCTTC.

CDR3 protein: CASSISRGGNQPQHF. CDR3 sequence (DNA): TGTGCCAGTAGTATTTCTCGGGGGGGCAATCAGCCCCAGCATTTT. This rearrangement joins TRBV19 to TRBJ1-5; possibly TRBD1 for D (5 bases). The CDR3 runs 15 residues. Germline loops: CDR1 LNHDA, CDR2 SQIVND (reference sequence). The germline V and J ends were trimmed by 3 bases and 2 bases, with 11 bases remaining between them.

The V call is TRBV2, the J call TRBJ2-1; 10 bases are a match to TRBD2. In germline, CDR1 is SNHLY, CDR2 FYNNEI. V shed 4 bases and J 4 bases; nucleotides not matched to a gene: 7. This CDR3 has 16 amino acids. CDR3 sequence: CASSGPGLAAYNEQFF. In DNA, the CDR3 is TGTGCCAGCAGTGGGCCAGGACTAGCGGCTTACAATGAGCAGTTCTTC.

This chain joins TRBV2 and TRBJ2-6; D not resolved. There are 13 residues in the CDR3. Trimming removed 8 bases at V and 0 bases at J, with 5 bases between. Per the germline V gene, CDR1 is SNHLY and CDR2 is FYNNEI. DNA for the CDR3: TGTGCCAGCTGCATCTCTGGGGCCAACGTCCTGACTTTC. Translated: CASCISGANVLTF. The entire variable domain, with the rest obtained from reference TRBV2 and TRBJ2-6, is as follows: EPEVTQTPSHQVTQMGQEVILRCVPISNHLYFYWYRQILGQKVEFLVSFYNNEISEKSEIFDDQFSVERPDGSNFTLKIRSTKLEDSAMYFCASCISGANVLTFGAGSRLTVL.

The J gene is TRBJ2-1, the V gene TRBV9; D call uncertain. Per the germline V gene, CDR1 is SGDLS and CDR2 is YYNGEE. Between the trimmed V and J ends, which lost 0 bases and 5 bases, there was a span of 9 bases. This CDR3 comprises 14 residues. CDR3 loop: CASSVGNSNNEQFF. The CDR3 bases are TGTGCCAGCAGCGTAGGAAATAGCAACAATGAGCAGTTCTTC. The full variable domain, with the rest looked up from reference TRBV9 and TRBJ2-1, is DSGVTQTPKHLITATGQRVTLRCSPRSGDLSVYWYQQSLDQGLQFLIQYYNGEERAKGNILERFSAQQFPDLHSELNLSSLELGDSALYFCASSVGNSNNEQFFGPGTRLTVL.

V gene TRBV28 combines with J gene TRBJ2-7; the D is unclear. Germline V lookup: CDR1 MDHEN, CDR2 SYDVKM. V lost 7 bases, J lost 3 bases, and 10 bases lay in between. The CDR3 consists of 12 residues. CDR3 in amino acids: CASISSSYEQYF. The CDR3, as DNA: TGTGCCAGCATAAGCAGTAGCTACGAGCAGTACTTC. The full variable domain, with the rest looked up from reference TRBV28 and TRBJ2-7, is DVKVTQSSRYLVKRTGEKVFLECVQDMDHENMFWYRQDPGLGLRLIYFSYDVKMKEKGDIPEGYSVSREKKERFSLILESASTNQTSMYLCASISSSYEQYFGPGTRLTVT.

This chain connects TRBV5-8 to TRBJ2-3, with 11 bases fitting TRBD1. The germline V gene encodes CDR1 SGHTS and CDR2 YDEGEE. CDR3 length equals 15 residues. V was pared by 4 bases and J by 5 bases, with 6 bases of the junction left unmatched. CDR3 protein: CASSQLDRGQDTQYF. In DNA, the CDR3 is TGTGCCAGCAGCCAACTGGACAGGGGGCAAGATACGCAGTATTTT.

The rearrangement links TRBV2 to TRBJ2-7; D is unresolved. Germline V gives CDR1 SNHLY, CDR2 FYNNEI. Trimming took off 7 bases at V and 5 bases at J, with 15 bases between the two ends. The CDR3 runs 13 residues. The CDR3 is CASIRPGTNEQYF. DNA for the CDR3: TGTGCCAGCATCCGACCCGGCACGAACGAGCAGTACTTC.

This CDR3 is CASPGVDSNQPQHF. Here the CDR3 DNA reads TGCGCCAGCCCCGGCGTGGATAGCAATCAGCCCCAGCATTTT. The chain carries TRBV10-1 and TRBJ1-5; D ambiguous. This CDR3 has 14 amino acids. CDR1 is WNHNN, CDR2 SYGVQD, per germline (reference sequence). V lost 8 bases and J lost 0, with 11 bases in between.

The DNA of the CDR3 is TGTGCCAGCAGTGAAGCCGTGGCTAGCGGGCAAACCTACGAGCAGTACTTC. Translating it yields CASSEAVASGQTYEQYF. The chain employs TRBV6-1 and TRBJ2-7, with 8 bases that match TRBD2. The CDR3 spans 17 residues. V lost 0 bases to trimming and J lost 2 bases; unmatched junction nucleotides: 9. Germline V gives CDR1 MNHNS, CDR2 SASEGT.

V usage is TRBV7-3 and J usage is TRBJ1-1; possibly TRBD1 for D (6 bases). CDR3 length: 16 amino acids. The germline gives CDR1 SGHTA, CDR2 FQGTGA. Trimming took 0 bases from V and 3 from J, leaving 14 bases between them. Written as DNA, the CDR3 is TGTGCCAGCAGCTTAACGGGTTTCGGGGGGCACACTGAAGCTTTCTTT. It codes for CASSLTGFGGHTEAFF.

This chain uses TRBV27 with TRBJ2-1; 9 nucleotides match TRBD2. V shed 8 bases and J 3 bases; nucleotides not matched to a gene: 17. CDR3 length: 18 residues. The germline V gene encodes CDR1 MNHEY and CDR2 SMNVEV (reference sequence). CDR3 protein: CASLGASGVRGLYNEQFF. The CDR3 DNA reads as TGTGCCAGCCTGGGGGCTAGCGGGGTCCGGGGTCTCTACAATGAGCAGTTCTTC.

This clone was recorded many times. This rearrangement joins TRBV2 to TRBJ1-2; 7 positions agree with TRBD1. The CDR3 spans 17 residues. The germline CDR1 and CDR2 sequences are SNHLY and FYNNEI. Germline trimming cut 7 bases from V and 2 bases from J; bases unmatched to any gene: 16. The CDR3 here is CASIQPRHRGQNYGYTF. The CDR3 bases are TGTGCCAGCATCCAACCCCGACATAGGGGGCAGAACTATGGCTACACCTTC. Full variable domain (remainder filled in from reference TRBV2 and TRBJ1-2): EPEVTQTPSHQVTQMGQEVILRCVPISNHLYFYWYRQILGQKVEFLVSFYNNEISEKSEIFDDQFSVERPDGSNFTLKIRSTKLEDSAMYFCASIQPRHRGQNYGYTFGSGTRLTVV.

The rearrangement links TRBV11-3 to TRBJ2-1; D uncertain. V lost 5 bases, J lost 5 bases, and 10 bases lay in between. The CDR3 runs 13 residues. Germline V lookup: CDR1 SGHNT, CDR2 YENEEA. CDR3 sequence: CASSTTENNEQFF. The CDR3, as DNA: TGTGCCAGCAGCACTACGGAGAACAATGAGCAGTTCTTC.